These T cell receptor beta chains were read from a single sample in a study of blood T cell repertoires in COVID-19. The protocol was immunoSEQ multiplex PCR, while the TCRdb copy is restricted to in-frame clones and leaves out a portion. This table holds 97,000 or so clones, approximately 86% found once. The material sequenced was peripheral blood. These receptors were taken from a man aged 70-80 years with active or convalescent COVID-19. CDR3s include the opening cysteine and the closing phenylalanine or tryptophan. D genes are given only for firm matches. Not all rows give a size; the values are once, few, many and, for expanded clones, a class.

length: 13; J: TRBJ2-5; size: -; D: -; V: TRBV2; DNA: TGTGCCAGCAGAGAGACAGGCTGGGAGACCCAGTACTTC; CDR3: CASRETGWETQYF
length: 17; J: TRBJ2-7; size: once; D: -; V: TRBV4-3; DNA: TGCGCCAGCAGCCAAGATCGGGGGGCGGGTTGGTCCTACGAGCAGTACTTC; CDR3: CASSQDRGAGWSYEQYF
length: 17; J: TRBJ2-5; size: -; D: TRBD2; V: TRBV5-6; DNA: TGTGCCAGCAGCTCTACCCGACTAGCGGGGGTTCGCGAGACCCAGTACTTC; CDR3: CASSSTRLAGVRETQYF
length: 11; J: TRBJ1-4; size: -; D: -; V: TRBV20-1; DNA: TGCAGTGCTAGAGGCGGTGAAAAACTGTTTTTT; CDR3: CSARGGEKLFF
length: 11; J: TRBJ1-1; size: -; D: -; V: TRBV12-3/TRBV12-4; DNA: TGTGCCAGCAGTTTCGGCACTGAAGCTTTCTTT; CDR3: CASSFGTEAFF
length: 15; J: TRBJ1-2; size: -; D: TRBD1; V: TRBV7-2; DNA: TGTGCCAGCAGCGACGGGACAGGAGTTAACTATGGCTACACCTTC; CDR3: CASSDGTGVNYGYTF
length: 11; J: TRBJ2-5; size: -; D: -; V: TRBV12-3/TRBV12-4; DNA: TGTGCCAGCAGCCCAGGGGAGACCCAGTACTTC; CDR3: CASSPGETQYF
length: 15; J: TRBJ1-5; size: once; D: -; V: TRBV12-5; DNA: TGTGCTAGTGGCAATGACAGGCCGGTTGATCAGCCCCAGCATTTT; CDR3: CASGNDRPVDQPQHF
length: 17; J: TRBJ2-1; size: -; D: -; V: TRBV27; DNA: TGTGCCAGCAGTTTATCGGGCGGTCAGGGCAGGTGGTTGGAGCAGTTCTTC; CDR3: CASSLSGGQGRWLEQFF
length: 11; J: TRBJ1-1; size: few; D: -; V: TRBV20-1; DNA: TGCAGTGCTAGAGTGAGGAGCCAAGCTTTCTTT; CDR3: CSARVRSQAFF
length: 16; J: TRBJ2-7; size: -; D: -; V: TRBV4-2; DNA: TGTGCCAGCAGCCAAGATCCAGGCGCCCTTCCCTACGAGCAGTACTTC; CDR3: CASSQDPGALPYEQYF
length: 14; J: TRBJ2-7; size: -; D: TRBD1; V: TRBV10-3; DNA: TGTGCCATCAGATCTGGGACAGGGACCTACGAGCAGTACTTC; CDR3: CAIRSGTGTYEQYF
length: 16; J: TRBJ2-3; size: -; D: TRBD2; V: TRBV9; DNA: TGTGCCAGCAGCCCCCGGGGGGGTCCTAGCACAGATACGCAGTATTTT; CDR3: CASSPRGGPSTDTQYF
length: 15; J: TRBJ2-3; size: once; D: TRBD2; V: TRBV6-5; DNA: TGTGCCAGCAGTTGGGCTAGCGGGTGGGGGGATACGCAGTATTTT; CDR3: CASSWASGWGDTQYF
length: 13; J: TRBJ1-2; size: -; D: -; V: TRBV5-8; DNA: TGTGCCAGCAGGCTCCGGGGGGGGTATGGCTACACCTTC; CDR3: CASRLRGGYGYTF
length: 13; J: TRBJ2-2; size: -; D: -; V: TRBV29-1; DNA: TGCACGGAGGGGCGGGGTCGGACCGGGGAGCTGTTTTTT; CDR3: CTEGRGRTGELFF
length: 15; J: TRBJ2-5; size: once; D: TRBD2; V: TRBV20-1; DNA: TGCAGTGCTAGTAGCGGGGCCCGAAACCAAGAGACCCAGTACTTC; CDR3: CSASSGARNQETQYF
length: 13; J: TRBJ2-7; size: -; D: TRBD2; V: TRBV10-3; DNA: TGTGCCATCACTAGCGGGGGGGCCTACGAGCAGTACTTC; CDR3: CAITSGGAYEQYF
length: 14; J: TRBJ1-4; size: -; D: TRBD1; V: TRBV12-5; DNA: TGTGCTAGTGGTACCGGGACAGGGAGGGAAAAACTGTTTTTT; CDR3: CASGTGTGREKLFF
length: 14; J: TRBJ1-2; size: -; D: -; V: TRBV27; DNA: TGTGCCAGCAGTCCTGGGGTGGGGGCGCGGGGCTACACCTTC; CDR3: CASSPGVGARGYTF
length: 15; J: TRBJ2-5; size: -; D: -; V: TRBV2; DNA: TGTGCCAGCAGTGAAGCCGGGGTGTCCCAAGAGACCCAGTACTTC; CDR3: CASSEAGVSQETQYF
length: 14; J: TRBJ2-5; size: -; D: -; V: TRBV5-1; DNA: TGCGCCAGCAGCCCCCCCCGTCCGGAGGAGACCCAGTACTTC; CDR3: CASSPPRPEETQYF
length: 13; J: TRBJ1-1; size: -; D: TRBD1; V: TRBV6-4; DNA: TGTGCCAGCAGTGAGGCCAGGGGGACTGAAGCTTTCTTT; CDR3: CASSEARGTEAFF
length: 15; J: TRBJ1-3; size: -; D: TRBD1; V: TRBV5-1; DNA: TGCGCCAGCAGATCCGGGACAGGGACTGGAAACACCATATATTTT; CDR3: CASRSGTGTGNTIYF
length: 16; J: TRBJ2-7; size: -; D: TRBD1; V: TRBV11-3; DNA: TGTGCCAGCAGCAAGGGAATGACAGGGGGCTCCTACGAGCAGTACTTC; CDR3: CASSKGMTGGSYEQYF
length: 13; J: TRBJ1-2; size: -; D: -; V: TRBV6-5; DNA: TGTGCCAGCAGTCTGACAGCGAACTATGGCTACACCTTC; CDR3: CASSLTANYGYTF
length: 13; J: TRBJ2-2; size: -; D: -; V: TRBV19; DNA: TGTGCCAGTAGTATACGGGGGACCGGGGAGCTGTTTTTT; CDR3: CASSIRGTGELFF
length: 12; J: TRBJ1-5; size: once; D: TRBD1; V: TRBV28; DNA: TGTGCCAGCAGGCAGGGGGATCAGCCCCAGCATTTT; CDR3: CASRQGDQPQHF
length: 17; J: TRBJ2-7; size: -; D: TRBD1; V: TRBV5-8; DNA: TGTGCCAGCAGCTTGGGTGCCGGGACAGGGGGTTTCGGCGAGCAGTACTTC; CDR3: CASSLGAGTGGFGEQYF
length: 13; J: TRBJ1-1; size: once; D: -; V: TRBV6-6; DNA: TGTGCCAGCAGTTACGGGCAGGACACTGAAGCTTTCTTT; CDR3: CASSYGQDTEAFF
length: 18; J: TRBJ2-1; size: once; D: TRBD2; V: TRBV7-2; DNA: TGTGCCAGCAGCTATCGGACTAGCGGGGGGGCTTCGTACAATGAGCAGTTCTTC; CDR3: CASSYRTSGGASYNEQFF
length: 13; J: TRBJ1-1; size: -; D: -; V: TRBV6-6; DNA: TGTGCCAGCAGTTTACAGGGAGTCACTGAAGCTTTCTTT; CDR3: CASSLQGVTEAFF
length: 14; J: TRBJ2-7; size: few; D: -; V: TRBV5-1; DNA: TGCGCCAGCAAAGACACCGGGAGTTCAAACGAGCAGTACTTC; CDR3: CASKDTGSSNEQYF
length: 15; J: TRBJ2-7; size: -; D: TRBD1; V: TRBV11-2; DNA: TGTGCCAGCAGCGCGACCGGGACAGGGTTCTCCGAGCAGTACTTC; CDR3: CASSATGTGFSEQYF
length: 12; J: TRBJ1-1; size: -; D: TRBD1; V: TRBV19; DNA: TGTGCCAGTATAAAGGGGGCATCTGAAGCTTTCTTT; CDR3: CASIKGASEAFF
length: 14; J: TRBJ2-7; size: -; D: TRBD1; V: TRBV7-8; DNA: TGTGCCAGCAGTGTCCGGGACAGCTCCTACGAGCAGTACTTC; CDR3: CASSVRDSSYEQYF
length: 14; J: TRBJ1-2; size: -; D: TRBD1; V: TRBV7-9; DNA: TGTGCCAGCAGCGATTACAGGGGCGCCTCTGGCTACACCTTC; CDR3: CASSDYRGASGYTF
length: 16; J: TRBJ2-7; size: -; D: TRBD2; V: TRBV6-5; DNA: TGTGCCAGCAGTTACGGGGCGGGGGGCCTCAATTACGAGCAGTACTTC; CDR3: CASSYGAGGLNYEQYF
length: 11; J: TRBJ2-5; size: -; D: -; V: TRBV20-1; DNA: TGCAGTGCGGACTCGAGGGAGACCCAGTACTTC; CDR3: CSADSRETQYF
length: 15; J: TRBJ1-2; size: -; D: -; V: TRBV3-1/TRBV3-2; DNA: TGTGCCAGCAGCCAAGATCAGTCAGGAAGGTTTGGCTACACCTTC; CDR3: CASSQDQSGRFGYTF
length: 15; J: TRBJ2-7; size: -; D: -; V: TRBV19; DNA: TGTGCCAGTAGTATTCGGACGGGGAGGTCTTTCGAGCAGTACTTC; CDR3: CASSIRTGRSFEQYF
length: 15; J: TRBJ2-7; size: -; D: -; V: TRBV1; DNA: TGCACCAGCAGCCAAGGCACAGGGGATACCTACGAGCAGTACTTC; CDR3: CTSSQGTGDTYEQYF
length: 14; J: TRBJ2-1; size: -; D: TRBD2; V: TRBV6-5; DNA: TGTGCCAGCAAGGCGGGGGTGTCCTACAATGAGCAGTTCTTC; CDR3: CASKAGVSYNEQFF
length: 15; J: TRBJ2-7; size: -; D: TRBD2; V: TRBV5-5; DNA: TGTGCCAGCAGCTTAACTAGCGGGGGGGCCTACGAGCAGTACTTC; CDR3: CASSLTSGGAYEQYF
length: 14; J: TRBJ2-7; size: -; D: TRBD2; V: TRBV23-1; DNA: TGCGCCAAAACTAGCGGGGGGGCATTCTACGAGCAGTACTTC; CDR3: CAKTSGGAFYEQYF
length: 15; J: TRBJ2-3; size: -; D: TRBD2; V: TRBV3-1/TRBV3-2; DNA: TGTGCCAGCAGCCTCTCACTAGCGGGGACAGATACGCAGTATTTT; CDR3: CASSLSLAGTDTQYF
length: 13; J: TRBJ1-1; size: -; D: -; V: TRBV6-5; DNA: TGTGCCAGCAGGGAGGGAGCCAACACTGAAGCTTTCTTT; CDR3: CASREGANTEAFF
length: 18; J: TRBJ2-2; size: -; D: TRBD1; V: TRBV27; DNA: TGTGCCAGCTACCAATTAAAGTCCGGGACAGGGGGGTCCGGGGAGCTGTTTTTT; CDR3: CASYQLKSGTGGSGELFF
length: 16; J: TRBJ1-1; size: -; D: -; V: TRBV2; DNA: TGTGCCAGCAGTTCAGGACAGCACGCCACCAGCACTGAAGCTTTCTTT; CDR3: CASSSGQHATSTEAFF
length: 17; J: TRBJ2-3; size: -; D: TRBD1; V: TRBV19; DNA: TGTGCCAGTAGTACCGCTGACAGGGCGAAGGGGACAGATACGCAGTATTTT; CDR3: CASSTADRAKGTDTQYF
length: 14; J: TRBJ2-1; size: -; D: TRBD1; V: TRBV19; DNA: TGTGCCAGTAGAAAACAGGGGGCGGGGAATGAGCAGTTCTTC; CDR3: CASRKQGAGNEQFF
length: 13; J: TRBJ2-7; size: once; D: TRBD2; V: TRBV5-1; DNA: TGCGCCAGCAGTGCTAGCGGGGGTTACGAGCAGTACTTC; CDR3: CASSASGGYEQYF
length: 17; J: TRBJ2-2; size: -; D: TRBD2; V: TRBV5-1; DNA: TGCGCCAGCAGCGTGGGACTAGCGGGGGGGCAAGCCGGGGAGCTGTTTTTT; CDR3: CASSVGLAGGQAGELFF